Listed below are T cell receptor beta chains from one sample, sequenced in a study of T cell responses to AZD1222 COVID-19 vaccine. Produced via immunoSEQ multiplex PCR; TCRdb's table is partial and in-frame only. The sample lists more than 110,000 clones, just over 85% seen once, with under 3.5% in the top ten. Source: peripheral blood, taken on day 0 of AZD1222 vaccination. These receptors all come from an adult in good health. Each CDR3 is given with its conserved first and last residue. A D gene is named only where the DNA matches it firmly. Clone size is not always given. Where it is, it says once, few, many or a class for expanded clones.

D gene	clone size	V gene	J gene	CDR3 protein	CDR3 DNA
TRBD1	.	TRBV5-4	TRBJ2-2	CASSPGQGNTGELFF	TGTGCCAGCAGCCCGGGACAGGGGAACACCGGGGAGCTGTTTTTT
.	.	TRBV24-1	TRBJ2-1	CATSDFTGLGYNEQFF	TGTGCCACCAGTGATTTTACAGGGCTCGGCTACAATGAGCAGTTCTTC
.	.	TRBV7-2	TRBJ2-2	CASSLEGSGELFF	TGTGCCAGCAGCTTAGAGGGATCCGGGGAGCTGTTTTTT
TRBD1	.	TRBV27	TRBJ2-2	CASRISGGVGELFF	TGTGCCAGCAGGATTTCAGGGGGTGTGGGGGAGCTGTTTTTT
TRBD1	once	TRBV7-7	TRBJ2-7	CASSPGTGGSKSYEQYF	TGTGCCAGCAGCCCCGGGACAGGGGGCAGCAAATCCTACGAGCAGTACTTC
TRBD1	.	TRBV19	TRBJ1-1	CASSLPPGTGAFVKMNTEAFF	TGTGCCAGTAGTCTACCCCCCGGGACAGGGGCCTTCGTTAAAATGAACACTGAAGCTTTCTTT
.	.	TRBV7-8	TRBJ1-5	CASSRAGQSGQPQHF	TGTGCCAGCAGCCGAGCGGGGCAGTCCGGTCAGCCCCAGCATTTT
TRBD2	.	TRBV7-2	TRBJ2-1	CASSLLLPGLAGLEQFF	TGTGCCAGCAGCTTGTTGCTTCCGGGACTAGCTGGTCTTGAGCAGTTCTTC
TRBD1	.	TRBV30	TRBJ2-7	CAWSLGTGNYEQYF	TGTGCCTGGAGCCTCGGGACAGGGAACTACGAGCAGTACTTC
.	.	TRBV19	TRBJ2-7	CASSLGARSYEQYF	TGTGCCAGCTCACTTGGAGCCAGATCCTACGAGCAGTACTTC
TRBD2	.	TRBV19	TRBJ2-1	CASKGTSGRVGGYNEQFF	TGTGCCAGTAAAGGTACTAGCGGGAGGGTCGGGGGCTACAATGAGCAGTTCTTC
TRBD2	.	TRBV4-3	TRBJ2-2	CASSQEVVGSGYANTGELFF	TGCGCCAGCAGCCAAGAGGTTGTTGGTAGCGGGTACGCGAACACCGGGGAGCTGTTTTTT
.	.	TRBV12-3/TRBV12-4	TRBJ2-3	CASLVGITDTQYF	TGTGCCAGCCTAGTTGGGATCACAGATACGCAGTATTTT
TRBD1	.	TRBV5-8	TRBJ2-3	CASSVGTGGLQDTQYF	TGTGCCAGCAGCGTCGGGACAGGGGGTCTCCAAGATACGCAGTATTTT
.	.	TRBV18	TRBJ1-3	CASFPAAHPGSTVSGNTIYF	TGTGCCAGCTTCCCCGCGGCCCACCCCGGGTCGACAGTCTCTGGAAACACCATATATTTT
TRBD2	.	TRBV5-8	TRBJ2-1	CASRKASGSSYNEQFF	TGTGCCAGCAGAAAGGCTAGCGGGAGTTCCTACAATGAGCAGTTCTTC
.	once	TRBV4-3	TRBJ1-5	CASSQDSGRGNQPQHF	TGCGCCAGCAGCCAAGATTCGGGACGGGGCAATCAGCCCCAGCATTTT
TRBD2	.	TRBV7-2	TRBJ2-7	CASSYTSGVYEQYF	TGTGCCAGCAGCTATACTAGCGGGGTCTACGAGCAGTACTTC
TRBD2	.	TRBV9	TRBJ2-1	CASSGLTGTRGNEQFF	TGTGCCAGCAGCGGACTCACCGGGACTAGAGGGAATGAGCAGTTCTTC
.	.	TRBV27	TRBJ2-1	CASGFRANEQFF	TGTGCCAGCGGCTTCCGAGCCAATGAGCAGTTCTTC
.	.	TRBV11-3	TRBJ2-1	CASSSAGTSQFF	TGTGCCAGCAGCTCCGCGGGGACTTCTCAGTTCTTC
.	once	TRBV30	TRBJ1-1	CAWSRRVSDTEAFF	TGTGCCTGGAGCCGAAGGGTGTCGGATACTGAAGCTTTCTTT
.	few	TRBV12-3/TRBV12-4	TRBJ2-3	CASSPSTDTQYF	TGTGCCAGCAGTCCTAGCACAGATACGCAGTATTTT
TRBD2	.	TRBV7-2	TRBJ2-1	CASRLAGPLHNEQFF	TGTGCCAGCAGGCTAGCGGGCCCTTTACACAATGAGCAGTTCTTC
TRBD1	.	TRBV5-1	TRBJ1-4	CASSSGGSNEKLFF	TGCGCCAGCAGCTCAGGGGGGTCTAATGAAAAACTGTTTTTT
TRBD2	.	TRBV7-8	TRBJ2-7	CASSYETSGRYEQYF	TGTGCCAGCAGCTACGAGACTAGCGGGAGGTACGAGCAGTACTTC
TRBD2	.	TRBV4-3	TRBJ2-3	CASSQAGKGSGWTDTQYF	TGCGCCAGCAGCCAAGCGGGGAAAGGTAGCGGGTGGACAGATACGCAGTATTTT